This TCR beta chain is drawn from a study of shared clonotypes between healthy human individuals. Per the germline V gene, CDR1 is SNHLY and CDR2 is FYNNEI. The CDR3 consists of 14 residues. Trimming removed 4 bases from V and 4 bases from J; junction bases left unmatched: 7. The data were produced by immunoSEQ multiplex PCR, yet TCRdb's version contains in-frame clones alone and is incomplete. The data contain about 600,000 clones, roughly 79% of them singletons. The V gene is TRBV2, the J gene TRBJ2-7; 7 bases match TRBD2. Sequencing was done on a sample of PBMCs. This TCR was recovered from a woman between 40 and 50 years old in good health. Some clones in this sample may be carry-over from other donors' samples. The CDR3 sequence is CASSVGGRLYEQYF. CDR3 bases: TGTGCCAGCAGTGTTGGCGGGAGACTGTACGAGCAGTACTTC. Supplemented by reference TRBV2 and TRBJ2-7, the full variable domain reads EPEVTQTPSHQVTQMGQEVILRCVPISNHLYFYWYRQILGQKVEFLVSFYNNEISEKSEIFDDQFSVERPDGSNFTLKIRSTKLEDSAMYFCASSVGGRLYEQYFGPGTRLTVT.